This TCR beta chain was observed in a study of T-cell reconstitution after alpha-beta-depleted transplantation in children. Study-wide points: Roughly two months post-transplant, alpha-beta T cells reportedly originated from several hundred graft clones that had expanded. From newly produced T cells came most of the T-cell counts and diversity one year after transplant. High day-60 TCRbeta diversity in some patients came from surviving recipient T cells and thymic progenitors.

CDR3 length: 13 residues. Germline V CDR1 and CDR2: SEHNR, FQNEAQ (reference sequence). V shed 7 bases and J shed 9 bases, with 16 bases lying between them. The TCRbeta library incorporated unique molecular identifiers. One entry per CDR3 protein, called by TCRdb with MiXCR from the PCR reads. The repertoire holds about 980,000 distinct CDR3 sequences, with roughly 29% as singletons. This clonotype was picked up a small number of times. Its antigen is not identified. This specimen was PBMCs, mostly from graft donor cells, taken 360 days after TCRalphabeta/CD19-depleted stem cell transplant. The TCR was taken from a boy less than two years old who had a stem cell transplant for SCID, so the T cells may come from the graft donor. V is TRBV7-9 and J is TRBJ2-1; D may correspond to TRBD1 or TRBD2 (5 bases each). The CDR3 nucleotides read TGTGCCAGCATCCCCTCGGGGCGCGGTGAGCAGTTCTTC. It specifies CASIPSGRGEQFF.